The 28 T cell receptor beta chains in this list originate from one sample, sequenced in a study of T cells in Graves' hyperthyroidism and ophthalmopathy. Regions amplified from RNA transcripts were the TCR beta CDR3 regions. A first-round RT-PCR of the TCR CDR3 used the HTBI primer set. TCRdb re-analysed the multiplex PCR reads in MiXCR, keeping a single row per CDR3 protein. The profile shows hundreds of thousands of distinct CDR3 sequences, about 15% of them singletons. The sequencing sample was made of blood. Receptor source: a young woman with Graves' hyperthyroidism that later progressed to Graves' ophthalmopathy.

This clonotype was seen ten or more times. The rearrangement links TRBV2 to TRBJ2-1; no firm D call. CDR3 size: 13 residues. V dropped 6 bases and J dropped 2 bases, with 8 bases sitting between them. Germline V gene sequence: CDR1 SNHLY, CDR2 FYNNEI. The DNA of the CDR3 is TGTGCCAGCAGCGAAAATACCTACAATGAGCAGTTCTTC. Translating it yields CASSENTYNEQFF.

A note on this clonotype: A much larger clone lies one base from this, so it may be a read error. The chain joins TRBV6-1 to TRBJ1-5, with D possibly matching TRBD1 (5 bases). The germline V gene encodes CDR1 MNHNS and CDR2 SASEGT. The V and J ends lost 4 bases and 5 bases respectively, with 15 bases between them. The CDR3 runs to 15 residues. CDR3 protein: CASSVAGCIDQPQHF. The DNA for the CDR3 is TGTGCCAGCAGTGTTGCAGGGTGCATCGATCAGCCCCAGCATTTT.

This clonotype occurred many times. The chain combines TRBV6-1 with TRBJ2-5, with TRBD2 matching 10 bases. The CDR3 contains 19 residues. Germline loops: CDR1 MNHNS, CDR2 SASEGT. With 5 bases clipped from V and 5 bases from J, the junction kept 20 bases outside the gene matches. The CDR3 loop reads CASSPIADWPGLARETQYF. The DNA of the CDR3 is TGTGCCAGCAGTCCTATAGCGGACTGGCCGGGACTAGCGAGGGAGACCCAGTACTTC.

In this sample, this clonotype turned up many times. The CDR3 spells CASSVGGRMNTEAFF. As DNA, the CDR3 is TGTGCCAGCAGCGTGGGGGGCAGAATGAACACTGAAGCTTTCTTT. The chain carries TRBV9 and TRBJ1-1, with a tentative D call TRBD1 (6 bases). The V and J ends lost 2 bases and 0 bases respectively, with 11 bases between them. Germline V lookup: CDR1 SGDLS, CDR2 YYNGEE. The CDR3 is 15 residues long.

This chain joins TRBV6-1 and TRBJ1-1; tentative D call: TRBD1 (5 bases). Germline-derived CDR1 and CDR2 are MNHNS and SASEGT. CDR3 size: 13 residues. V lost 8 bases and J 1 base, leaving 11 bases between the germline ends. For the CDR3, the DNA is TGTGCCAGCGGGGCAGACTGGAACACTGAAGCTTTCTTT. Its translation: CASGADWNTEAFF.

This clonotype was found many times. The V and J genes are TRBV10-3 and TRBJ2-1, with TRBD2 matching over 13 bases. Germline values: CDR1 ENHRY, CDR2 SYGVKD. This CDR3 spans 15 amino acids. Trimming took 10 bases from V and 4 from J; bases not matched to a gene: 7. For the CDR3, the DNA is TGTGCCACATCGACTAGCGGGGGGCCTTACAATGAGCAGTTCTTC. Protein product: CATSTSGGPYNEQFF.

This rearrangement joins TRBV10-3 to TRBJ2-7; the D is unclear. CDR1 and CDR2 from the germline V gene are ENHRY and SYGVKD. V was clipped by 0 bases and J by 2 bases, with 8 bases between them. This CDR3 region has 14 residues. The CDR3 bases are TGTGCCATCAGTGAGTCGTCAGGCGCCTACGAGCAGTACTTC. This gives the protein CAISESSGAYEQYF.

This clonotype has a single count. The chain links TRBV10-1 to TRBJ1-1; D possibly corresponds to TRBD1 (6 bases). This CDR3 comprises 13 residues. Germline CDR1 WNHNN, CDR2 SYGVQD (reference sequence). Trimming cost V 6 bases and J 3 bases, with 11 bases left between them. This CDR3 is CASREGGDTEAFF. CDR3 coding DNA: TGCGCCAGCAGAGAGGGGGGGGACACTGAAGCTTTCTTT.

This clonotype has a count of ten or more. V is TRBV3-1 and J is TRBJ2-1, with D unclear. The germline V gene has CDR1 LGHDT and CDR2 YNNKEL (reference sequence). The V end lost 2 bases, the J end lost 7 bases, and 12 bases lay between the germline ends. CDR3 length: 14 residues. CDR3 sequence: CASSQRWSRNEQFF. CDR3 in DNA: TGTGCCAGCAGCCAAAGGTGGAGCCGGAATGAGCAGTTCTTC.

This clonotype has ten or more counts. The V gene is TRBV29-1, the J gene TRBJ1-2; D gene uncertain. The CDR3 consists of 12 residues. V shed 4 bases and J shed 5 bases, with 11 bases lying between them. Germline-derived CDR1 and CDR2 are SQVTM and ANQGSEA. The CDR3 spells CSVVASLYGYTF. CDR3 in DNA: TGCAGCGTTGTGGCCTCTCTTTATGGCTACACCTTC.

The V gene is TRBV7-8, the J gene TRBJ2-1; possible D gene TRBD1, 9 bases. This CDR3 has 22 amino acids. V was shortened by 4 bases and J by 7 bases, with 38 bases between the two germline ends. Germline CDR1 is SGHVS and CDR2 is FQNEAQ. The CDR3 here is CASSYYPRDRDISGRFWNEQFF. The CDR3 region has the DNA TGTGCCAGCAGCTACTACCCCCGGGACAGGGACATAAGCGGGAGATTCTGGAATGAGCAGTTCTTC.

This clonotype appeared a few times. This chain uses TRBV4-1 with TRBJ2-7; perhaps TRBD1 as D (7 bases). Trimming took 0 bases from V and 2 from J, leaving 17 bases between them. The germline V gene encodes CDR1 MGHRA and CDR2 YSYEKL. CDR3 length: 17 amino acids. In DNA form, the CDR3 reads TGCGCCAGCAGCCAAGATCGGGGGACAGATATCACCTACGAGCAGTACTTC. Translation gives CASSQDRGTDITYEQYF.

This clonotype came up many times. V usage is TRBV20-1 and J usage is TRBJ1-5; D uncertain. V lost 4 bases and J 5 bases, leaving 15 bases between the germline ends. The CDR3 is 14 residues long. Per the germline V gene, CDR1 is DFQATT and CDR2 is SNEGSKA (reference sequence). The CDR3 is CSAKAFGADQPQHF. CDR3 coding DNA: TGCAGTGCTAAAGCGTTCGGCGCGGATCAGCCCCAGCATTTT.

The chain couples TRBV2 to TRBJ1-4; the D gene is possibly TRBD1 (6 bases). Germline values: CDR1 SNHLY, CDR2 FYNNEI. V lost 4 bases and J lost 15, with 9 bases in between. The CDR3 is made up of 10 amino acids. CDR3 DNA: TGTGCCAGCAGTGGAGCAGGGGTGTTTTTT. Amino acid sequence: CASSGAGVFF.

The chain is built from TRBV11-2 and TRBJ2-2, with 14 bases that match TRBD2. This CDR3 spans 18 amino acids. Unmatched junction bases numbered 9, after V lost 3 bases and J lost 6 bases. The V gene's germline CDR1 is SGHAT and CDR2 FQNNGV. DNA for the CDR3: TGTGCCAGCAGCTTTTTGGGGACTAGCGGGAGTAGCGCCGGGGAGCTGTTTTTT. It is translated as CASSFLGTSGSSAGELFF.

This clonotype was detected ten times or more. The chain carries TRBV19 and TRBJ1-1; TRBD1 matches 8 bases. With 4 bases clipped from V and 6 bases from J, the junction kept 4 bases outside the gene matches. Per germline, CDR1 LNHDA and CDR2 SQIVND (reference sequence). The CDR3 covers 13 residues. CDR3 nucleotides: TGTGCCAGTAGTAGCTCGACAGGGGCTGAAGCTTTCTTT. As protein: CASSSSTGAEAFF. Looking up the rest from reference TRBV19 and TRBJ1-1 gives the full variable domain: DGGITQSPKYLFRKEGQNVTLSCEQNLNHDAMYWYRQDPGQGLRLIYYSQIVNDFQKGDIAEGYSVSREKKESFPLTVTSAQKNPTAFYLCASSSSTGAEAFFGQGTRLTVV.

This clonotype was counted at least ten times. This chain uses TRBV29-1 with TRBJ2-1; a possible D gene is TRBD1 (5 bases). Germline V gene lookup returns CDR1 SQVTM and CDR2 ANQGSEA. The length of the CDR3 is 14 residues. V gave up 5 bases and J gave up 6 bases, with 17 bases separating them. This chain's CDR3 is CSVFRPLRGNEQFF. The CDR3 DNA sequence: TGCAGCGTTTTCAGACCCTTAAGGGGCAATGAGCAGTTCTTC.

V is TRBV19 and J is TRBJ1-6, with D hard to call. Deletions cut 7 bases from V and 4 bases from J, with 11 bases between. Per the germline V gene, CDR1 is LNHDA and CDR2 is SQIVND (reference sequence). The CDR3 loop spans 14 amino acids. CDR3 sequence (DNA): TGTGCCAGTAAAACCTCGGAGTATAATTCACCCCTCCACTTT. It encodes CASKTSEYNSPLHF.

Notes on this clonotype: This may stem from a read error, because a much larger clone lies one nucleotide away. This chain uses TRBV30 with TRBJ2-7; D could derive from TRBD1 or TRBD2 (6 bases each). The V gene's germline CDR1 is GTSNPN and CDR2 SVGIG (reference sequence). V lost 2 bases to trimming and J lost 6 bases, with 17 bases between them. CDR3 length: 14 amino acids. CDR3 nucleotides: TGTGCCTGGAGTCAAGGGGGACTGAACTTCGAGCAGTACTTC. This translates into CAWSQGGLNFEQYF.

The sample holds many counts of this clonotype. This chain links TRBV6-2 or TRBV6-3 with TRBJ1-2; D gene uncertain. Trimming removed 0 bases at V and 5 bases at J, with 13 bases between. This CDR3 region has 15 residues. Germline values: CDR1 MNHEY, CDR2 SVGEGT. The CDR3 loop reads CASSYSLDPFYGYTF. CDR3 DNA sequence: TGTGCCAGCAGTTACTCGTTGGACCCTTTTTATGGCTACACCTTC.

The chain has TRBV30 and TRBJ1-4; D may be TRBD1 (5 bases). Germline CDR1 reads GTSNPN; CDR2 reads SVGIG (reference sequence). CDR3 length: 15 amino acids. The ends were cut back, 4 bases at V and 6 bases at J, with 18 bases in the middle. CDR3 nucleotide sequence: TGTGCCTGGATCCATAGGGGCCAGGGCTATGAAAAACTGTTTTTT. Protein sequence: CAWIHRGQGYEKLFF.

This clonotype was detected ten times or more. The CDR3 loop is CASSSGGSGANVLTF. CDR3 bases: TGTGCCAGCAGTTCAGGGGGATCTGGGGCCAACGTCCTGACTTTC. The rearrangement joins TRBV2 to TRBJ2-6; 7 bases are shared with TRBD1. CDR1 is SNHLY and CDR2 is FYNNEI in the germline V gene. After removal of 5 bases from V and 1 base from J, the junction contained 2 bases not matched to a gene. This CDR3 has 15 residues.

The sample holds a few counts of this clonotype. V and J are TRBV25-1 and TRBJ1-6; no firm D call. The V gene's germline CDR1 is MGHDK and CDR2 SYGVNS. CDR3 length: 14 amino acids. V lost 2 bases, J lost 8 bases, and 10 bases lay in between. CDR3 coding DNA: TGTGCCAGCAGTGAAGGGATTGGGGATTCACCCCTCCACTTT. The encoded protein is CASSEGIGDSPLHF.

In its sample, this clonotype was seen many times. The chain links TRBV29-1 to TRBJ2-5; D perhaps matches TRBD2 (6 bases). The CDR3 has 13 residues. CDR1 is SQVTM and CDR2 is ANQGSEA in the germline V gene. V was trimmed by 2 bases and J by 3 bases, leaving 10 bases between them. The CDR3 DNA reads as TGCAGCGTTGAACCCCAGCGGGAAGAGACCCAGTACTTC. Protein sequence: CSVEPQREETQYF.

Ten or more counts support this clonotype. The chain uses TRBV7-9 and TRBJ2-7; D ambiguous. Trimming removed 7 bases at V and 5 bases at J, with 15 bases between. The germline V gene encodes CDR1 SEHNR and CDR2 FQNEAQ (reference sequence). This CDR3 has 13 residues. The CDR3 nucleotides are TGTGCCAGCACCCCTGAGTTGGCGAACGAGCAGTACTTC. The encoded protein is CASTPELANEQYF.

This clonotype occurred a few times. V is TRBV20-1 and J is TRBJ2-1, with D uncertain. The CDR3 is made up of 16 amino acids. Trimming stripped 1 base from V and 7 bases from J, with 20 bases between. The germline V gene encodes CDR1 DFQATT and CDR2 SNEGSKA (reference sequence). The DNA for the CDR3 is TGCAGTGCTAGAGCCTTATTCTCGGTTATTCCGAATGAGCAGTTCTTC. As protein: CSARALFSVIPNEQFF.

This rearrangement joins TRBV12-3 or TRBV12-4 to TRBJ1-3, with 10 bases lining up with TRBD1. CDR3 length equals 19 residues. Trimming removed 1 base from V and 3 bases from J; junction bases left unmatched: 12. This chain's CDR3 is CASSLVLVKDRGFGNTIYF. In DNA, the CDR3 is TGTGCCAGCAGTTTAGTCTTAGTTAAGGACAGGGGGTTTGGAAACACCATATATTTT.

This clonotype occurred many times. The rearrangement links TRBV2 to TRBJ2-5; 8 bases are a match to TRBD1. Trimming removed 4 bases from V and 5 bases from J; junction bases left unmatched: 6. Germline-derived CDR1 and CDR2 are SNHLY and FYNNEI. The CDR3 runs to 14 residues. This CDR3 is CASSAMTGEETQYF. The CDR3 nucleotides are TGTGCCAGCAGTGCAATGACAGGGGAGGAGACCCAGTACTTC.